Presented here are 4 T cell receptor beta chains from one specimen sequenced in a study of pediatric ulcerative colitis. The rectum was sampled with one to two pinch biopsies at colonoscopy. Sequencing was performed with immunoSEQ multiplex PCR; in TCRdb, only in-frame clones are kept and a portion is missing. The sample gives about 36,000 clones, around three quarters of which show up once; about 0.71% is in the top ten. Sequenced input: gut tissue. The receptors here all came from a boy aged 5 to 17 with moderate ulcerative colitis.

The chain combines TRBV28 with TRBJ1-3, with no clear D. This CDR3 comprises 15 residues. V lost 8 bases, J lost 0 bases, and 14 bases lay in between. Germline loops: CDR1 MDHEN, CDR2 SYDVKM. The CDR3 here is CASRAPGRSGNTIYF. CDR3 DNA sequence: TGTGCCAGCCGGGCCCCTGGACGCTCTGGAAACACCATATATTTT.

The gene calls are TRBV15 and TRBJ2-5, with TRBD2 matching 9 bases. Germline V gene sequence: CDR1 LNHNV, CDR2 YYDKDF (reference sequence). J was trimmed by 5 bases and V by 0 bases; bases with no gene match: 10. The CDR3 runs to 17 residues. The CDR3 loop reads CATSRDPPSGVRETQYF. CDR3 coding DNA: TGTGCCACCAGCAGAGATCCGCCTAGCGGGGTCAGGGAGACCCAGTACTTC.

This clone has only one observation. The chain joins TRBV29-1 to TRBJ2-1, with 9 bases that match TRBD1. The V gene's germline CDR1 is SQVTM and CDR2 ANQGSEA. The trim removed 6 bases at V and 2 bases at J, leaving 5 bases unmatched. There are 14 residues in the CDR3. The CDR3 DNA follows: TGCAGCGTCCCCCGGGACAGGGCCTACAATGAGCAGTTCTTC. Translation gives CSVPRDRAYNEQFF.

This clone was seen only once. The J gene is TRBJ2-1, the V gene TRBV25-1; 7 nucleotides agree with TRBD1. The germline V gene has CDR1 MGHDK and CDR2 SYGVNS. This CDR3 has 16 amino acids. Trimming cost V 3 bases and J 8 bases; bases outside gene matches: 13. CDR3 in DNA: TGTGCCAGCAGTGAGTATGGTGAGGGGGCAAGGTATGAGCAGTTCTTC. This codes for CASSEYGEGARYEQFF.